This T cell receptor beta chain derives from a study of shared clonotypes between healthy human individuals. Assay used: immunoSEQ multiplex PCR; TCRdb lists only in-frame clones, some missing. The data hold about 520,000 clones, with more than 95% observed a single time. This CDR3 comprises 13 residues. The V end was cut by 0 bases, the J end by 7 bases, with 9 bases between. Germline CDR1 LNHNV, CDR2 YYDKDF (reference sequence). The sample comprised naive CD4+ T cells sorted from blood. Documented subset: CD45RA+ positively selected. The TCR comes from a woman aged 30 to 39 in good health. J is TRBJ1-2 and V is TRBV15; D unclear. The CDR3 bases are TGTGCCACCAGCAGAGATTTTGGGAGTGGCTACACCTTC. This codes for CATSRDFGSGYTF.